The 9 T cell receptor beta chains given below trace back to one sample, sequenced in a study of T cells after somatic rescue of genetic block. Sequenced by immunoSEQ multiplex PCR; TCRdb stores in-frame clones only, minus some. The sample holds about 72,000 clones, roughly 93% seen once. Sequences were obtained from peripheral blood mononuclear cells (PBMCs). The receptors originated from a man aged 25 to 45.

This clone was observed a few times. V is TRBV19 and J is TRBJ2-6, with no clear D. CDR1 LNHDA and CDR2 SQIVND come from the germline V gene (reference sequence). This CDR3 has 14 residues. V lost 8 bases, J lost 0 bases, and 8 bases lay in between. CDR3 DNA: TGTGCCAGTGGCGGTCTCTCTGGGGCCAACGTCCTGACTTTC. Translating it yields CASGGLSGANVLTF.

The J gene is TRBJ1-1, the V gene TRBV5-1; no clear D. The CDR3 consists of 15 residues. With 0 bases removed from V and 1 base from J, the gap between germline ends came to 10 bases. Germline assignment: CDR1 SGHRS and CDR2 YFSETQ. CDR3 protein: CASSLVPTANTEAFF. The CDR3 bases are TGCGCCAGCAGCTTGGTCCCGACGGCGAACACTGAAGCTTTCTTT.

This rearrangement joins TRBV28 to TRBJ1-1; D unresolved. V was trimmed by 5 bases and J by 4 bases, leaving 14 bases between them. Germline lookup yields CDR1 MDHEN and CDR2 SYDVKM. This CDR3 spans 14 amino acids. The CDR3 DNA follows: TGTGCCAGCAGTCCTGACGGGTTGGGCACTGAAGCTTTCTTT. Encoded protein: CASSPDGLGTEAFF.

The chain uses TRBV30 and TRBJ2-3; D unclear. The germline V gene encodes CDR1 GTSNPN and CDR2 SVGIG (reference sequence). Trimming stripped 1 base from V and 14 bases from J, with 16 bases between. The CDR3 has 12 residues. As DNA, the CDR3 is TGTGCCTGGAGTGGTCCGTCGTATGGCTTGTATTTT. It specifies CAWSGPSYGLYF.

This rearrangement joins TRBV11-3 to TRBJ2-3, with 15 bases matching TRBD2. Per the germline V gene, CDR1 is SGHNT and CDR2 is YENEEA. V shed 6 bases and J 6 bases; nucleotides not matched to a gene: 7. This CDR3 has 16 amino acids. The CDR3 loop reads CASSPGLAGGLDTQYF. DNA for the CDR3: TGTGCCAGCAGTCCCGGACTAGCGGGGGGGCTGGATACGCAGTATTTT.

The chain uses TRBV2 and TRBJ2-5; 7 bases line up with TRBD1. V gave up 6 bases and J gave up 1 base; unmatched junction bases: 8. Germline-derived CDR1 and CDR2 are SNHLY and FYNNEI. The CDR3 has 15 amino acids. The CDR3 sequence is CASSPRGSTQETQYF. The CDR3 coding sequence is TGTGCCAGCAGCCCCAGGGGGAGCACCCAAGAGACCCAGTACTTC. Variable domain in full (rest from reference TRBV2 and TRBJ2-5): EPEVTQTPSHQVTQMGQEVILRCVPISNHLYFYWYRQILGQKVEFLVSFYNNEISEKSEIFDDQFSVERPDGSNFTLKIRSTKLEDSAMYFCASSPRGSTQETQYFGPGTRLLVL.

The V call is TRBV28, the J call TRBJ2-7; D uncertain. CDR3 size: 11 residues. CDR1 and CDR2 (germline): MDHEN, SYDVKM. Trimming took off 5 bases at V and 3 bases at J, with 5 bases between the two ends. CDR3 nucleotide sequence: TGTGCCAGCAGTCCCGGCTACGAGCAGTACTTC. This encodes CASSPGYEQYF.

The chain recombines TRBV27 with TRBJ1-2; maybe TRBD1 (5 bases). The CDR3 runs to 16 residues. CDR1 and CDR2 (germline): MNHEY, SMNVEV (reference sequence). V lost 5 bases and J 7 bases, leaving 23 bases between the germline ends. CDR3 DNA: TGTGCCAGCAGTGCTCACCGGGACGTGGGTCTTCGTGGCTACACCTTC. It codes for CASSAHRDVGLRGYTF.

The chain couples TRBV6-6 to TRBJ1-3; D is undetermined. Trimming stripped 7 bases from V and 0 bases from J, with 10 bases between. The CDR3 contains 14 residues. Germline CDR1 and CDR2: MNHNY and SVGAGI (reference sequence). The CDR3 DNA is TGTGCCAGCACCCTACATCGCTCTGGAAACACCATATATTTT. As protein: CASTLHRSGNTIYF.